This T cell receptor (beta chain) was retrieved from a study of early T cells in non-severe SARS-CoV-2 infection. The protocol attached unique molecular identifiers to individual cDNA molecules. Using its own MiXCR run on the 5' RACE reads, TCRdb lists one record per CDR3 protein. The profile shows 70,000 to 90,000 distinct CDR3 sequences, 15% of them singletons. The sample taken for sequencing was whole blood. The sequence came from an adult who was a healthcare worker with PCR-confirmed SARS-CoV-2 infection or an uninfected control (not recorded which).

This CDR3 reads CASSYGTGTEAFF. CDR3 DNA: TGTGCCAGCAGTTACGGGACCGGCACTGAAGCTTTCTTT. This sequence joins TRBV6-5 and TRBJ1-1; the D gene is possibly TRBD1 (5 bases). CDR3 length: 13 residues. Germline CDR1 reads MNHEY; CDR2 reads SVGAGI. Trimming removed 2 bases at V and 4 bases at J, with 8 bases between.